The 19 T cell receptor beta chains below all came from one sample that was sequenced in a study of OX40 agonist ivuxolimab in advanced cancers. The data were produced by immunoSEQ multiplex PCR, yet TCRdb's version contains in-frame clones alone and is incomplete. The sample consists of just under 85,000 clones, roughly 83% of them appearing once. The sample in question was CD4+ or CD8+ T cells sorted from blood, obtained in a trial of the OX40 agonist ivuxolimab. The receptor source for this set is an adult with an advanced solid tumor such as melanoma, head and neck, liver or kidney cancer.

This clone was found a few times. The chain carries TRBV19 and TRBJ1-5, with TRBD1 matching over 9 bases. CDR1 is LNHDA, CDR2 SQIVND, per germline (reference sequence). The trim removed 5 bases at V and 6 bases at J, leaving 5 bases unmatched. This CDR3 comprises 14 residues. DNA for the CDR3: TGTGCCAGTAGTGCGAACAGGGGGCTTCAGCCCCAGCATTTT. Translation: CASSANRGLQPQHF.

This chain uses TRBV12-5 with TRBJ1-6; D might be TRBD1 (6 bases). In germline, CDR1 is LGHNT, CDR2 FRNRAP. V shed 4 bases and J shed 7 bases, with 11 bases lying between them. The CDR3 sequence is 14 residues long. Here the CDR3 reads CASGSTGWNSPLHF. CDR3 in DNA: TGTGCTAGTGGTTCGACAGGTTGGAATTCACCCCTCCACTTT.

The genes are TRBV5-1 and TRBJ2-1, with D possibly TRBD2 on 5 matching bases. This CDR3 has 12 amino acids. Germline loops: CDR1 SGHRS, CDR2 YFSETQ. V lost 4 bases to trimming and J lost 4 bases, with 6 bases between them. CDR3: CASSREYNEQFF. The CDR3 DNA sequence: TGCGCCAGCAGCAGGGAGTACAATGAGCAGTTCTTC.

This chain uses TRBV7-2 with TRBJ2-3; 10 nucleotides agree with TRBD2. In germline, CDR1 is SGHTA, CDR2 FQGNSA. With 2 bases clipped from V and 4 bases from J, the junction kept 3 bases outside the gene matches. The length of the CDR3 is 15 residues. CDR3 protein: CASSLLAGGADTQYF. In DNA, the CDR3 is TGTGCCAGCAGCTTATTAGCGGGGGGAGCAGATACGCAGTATTTT.

The chain carries TRBV7-3 and TRBJ2-3; 9 nucleotides line up with TRBD1. Germline V gene sequence: CDR1 SGHTA, CDR2 FQGTGA. The CDR3 loop spans 15 amino acids. J lost 6 bases, V lost 5 bases, and 9 bases had no gene match. CDR3 DNA sequence: TGTGCCAGCAGCGACAGGGGGTACCCCACGGATACGCAGTATTTT. This encodes CASSDRGYPTDTQYF.

The rearrangement joins TRBV25-1 to TRBJ2-7, with D perhaps TRBD1 (5 bases). Trimming removed 7 bases from V and 6 bases from J, with 7 bases in between. The CDR3 loop spans 10 amino acids. Per the germline V gene, CDR1 is MGHDK and CDR2 is SYGVNS. CDR3 nucleotide sequence: TGTGCCAGCAAGGGGATCGAGCAGTACTTC. It translates to CASKGIEQYF.

The chain has TRBV18 and TRBJ2-2; D unclear. The germline CDR1 and CDR2 sequences are KGHSH and LQKENI. The CDR3 is made up of 13 amino acids. Trimming removed 5 bases at V and 6 bases at J, with 10 bases between. The CDR3 loop is CASSVDLSGELFF. DNA of the CDR3: TGTGCCAGCTCAGTGGACCTTTCCGGGGAGCTGTTTTTT.

This clone has ten or more counts. This chain connects TRBV6-1 to TRBJ1-2; D is ambiguous. Germline-derived CDR1 and CDR2 are MNHNS and SASEGT. The V gene lost 7 bases and the J gene lost 3 bases, with 12 bases spanning the gap. This CDR3 spans 13 amino acids. The CDR3 reads CASTLTEYYGYTF. In nucleotides, the CDR3 is TGTGCCAGCACCTTGACCGAGTACTATGGCTACACCTTC.

V and J are TRBV29-1 and TRBJ2-7; possible D gene TRBD2, 6 bases. This CDR3 region has 13 residues. V was pared by 7 bases and J by 4 bases, with 17 bases between. Germline V gene lookup returns CDR1 SQVTM and CDR2 ANQGSEA. Written as DNA, the CDR3 is TGCAGCGCTTCCGGGACTGAGGAGTACGAGCAGTACTTC. It yields the protein CSASGTEEYEQYF.

This chain links TRBV6-5 with TRBJ2-5; D remains ambiguous. The CDR3 totals 11 residues. V was pared by 8 bases and J by 5 bases, with 9 bases between. CDR1 is MNHEY, CDR2 SVGAGI, per germline. This CDR3 is CASGVEETQYF. Here the CDR3 DNA reads TGTGCCAGCGGGGTAGAGGAGACCCAGTACTTC.

The chain couples TRBV6-5 to TRBJ1-1; D not certain. Germline values: CDR1 MNHEY, CDR2 SVGAGI. The length of the CDR3 is 15 residues. The ends were cut back, 7 bases at V and 0 bases at J, with 15 bases in the middle. The CDR3 sequence is CASKQPHTMNTEAFF. The DNA of the CDR3 is TGTGCCAGCAAGCAGCCTCATACTATGAACACTGAAGCTTTCTTT.

The gene calls are TRBV29-1 and TRBJ2-7, with TRBD2 matching 7 bases. Looked up from germline, CDR1 is SQVTM and CDR2 is ANQGSEA. Unmatched junction bases numbered 4, after V lost 1 base and J lost 4 bases. CDR3 length equals 13 residues. CDR3 residues: CSVEGLADYEQYF. In DNA, the CDR3 is TGCAGCGTTGAAGGTCTAGCGGATTACGAGCAGTACTTC.

The rearrangement uses TRBV7-9 and TRBJ2-7; 10 positions agree with TRBD2. Germline-derived CDR1 and CDR2 are SEHNR and FQNEAQ (reference sequence). The CDR3 spans 18 residues. V shed 3 bases, J shed 5 bases, and the junction held 16 bases outside the gene matches. The CDR3: CASSFPPRTSGGIHEQYF. The CDR3 DNA follows: TGTGCCAGCAGCTTTCCCCCGAGGACTAGCGGCGGTATCCACGAGCAGTACTTC.

The V and J genes are TRBV7-2 and TRBJ2-6; maybe TRBD1 (5 bases). Germline V lookup: CDR1 SGHTA, CDR2 FQGNSA. Trimming took off 5 bases at V and 2 bases at J, with 22 bases between the two ends. The CDR3 sequence is 19 residues long. CDR3 protein: CASSLGRLRRGTGANVLTF. CDR3 sequence (DNA): TGTGCCAGCAGCCTAGGAAGGTTAAGAAGGGGAACTGGGGCCAACGTCCTGACTTTC.

This chain joins TRBV15 and TRBJ2-1; D not certain. This CDR3 is built from 13 residues. The ends were cut back, 5 bases at V and 7 bases at J, with 12 bases in the middle. CDR1 and CDR2 from the germline V gene are LNHNV and YYDKDF (reference sequence). The CDR3 DNA follows: TGTGCCACCAGCCGCTACTCGAGGAATGAGCAGTTCTTC. Its translation is CATSRYSRNEQFF. The whole variable domain, remainder taken from reference TRBV15 and TRBJ2-1, is DAMVIQNPRYQVTQFGKPVTLSCSQTLNHNVMYWYQQKSSQAPKLLFHYYDKDFNNEADTPDNFQSRRPNTSFCFLDIRSPGLGDTAMYLCATSRYSRNEQFFGPGTRLTVL.

The genes are TRBV29-1 and TRBJ2-1, with 10 bases aligning to TRBD2. The CDR3 has 21 residues. V lost 6 bases to trimming and J lost 2 bases; unmatched junction nucleotides: 25. The germline CDR1 and CDR2 sequences are SQVTM and ANQGSEA. Written as DNA, the CDR3 is TGCAGCGTGGTTTGGCAGGGCCGGGTGACTAGCGGGCCCTTCCCCTACAATGAGCAGTTCTTC. Its translation is CSVVWQGRVTSGPFPYNEQFF.

The chain joins TRBV30 to TRBJ1-2; TRBD1 agrees at 9 bases. Germline assignment: CDR1 GTSNPN and CDR2 SVGIG (reference sequence). The CDR3 contains 13 residues. The J segment lost 5 bases and the V segment lost 4 bases, leaving 5 bases of the junction unmatched. In nucleotides, the CDR3 is TGTGCCTGGAAGACAGGGGGTTGGTATGGCTACACCTTC. Translating it yields CAWKTGGWYGYTF.

The chain links TRBV7-3 to TRBJ2-1; 11 nucleotides line up with TRBD2. The CDR3 covers 15 residues. J lost 5 bases, V lost 5 bases, and 5 bases had no gene match. Germline V CDR1 and CDR2: SGHTA, FQGTGA. CDR3 DNA sequence: TGTGCCAGCAGCCTCGGGACTAGCGGTAACAATGAGCAGTTCTTC. This gives the protein CASSLGTSGNNEQFF.

This chain connects TRBV7-6 to TRBJ2-3; 11 bases fit TRBD2. The J segment lost 4 bases and the V segment lost 5 bases, leaving 14 bases of the junction unmatched. The CDR3 consists of 18 residues. Per the germline V gene, CDR1 is SGHVS and CDR2 is FNYEAQ. CDR3 residues: CASSVRGGLAGGADTQYF. CDR3 DNA: TGTGCCAGCAGCGTTAGAGGCGGGCTAGCGGGGGGCGCAGATACGCAGTATTTT.